The sequence of this T cell receptor (beta chain) was determined in a study of shared clonotypes between healthy human individuals. General observations from the study: Large sequencing depth failed to make sorted-subset sequencing complete, rarefaction showed.

Points on this clone: What it recognizes is unknown.

Here immunoSEQ multiplex PCR was the method, and the copy in TCRdb shows in-frame clones only, minus some. The sample holds some 2,100,000 clones, approximately 94% seen once. Trimming removed 8 bases from V and 6 bases from J; junction bases left unmatched: 7. The CDR3 is 14 residues long. Germline V gene data show CDR1 as MDHEN and CDR2 as SYDVKM. This sequence joins TRBV28 and TRBJ1-4; 9 bases are shared with TRBD1. This receptor was obtained from a young man in good health. The sequencing sample was made of naive CD4+ T cells sorted from blood. The sample's subset: CD45RA+ positively selected. CDR3 amino acids: CASGRGTGYEKLFF. The CDR3 coding sequence is TGTGCCAGCGGCAGGGGGACAGGGTATGAAAAACTGTTTTTT. The whole variable domain, remainder taken from reference TRBV28 and TRBJ1-4, is DVKVTQSSRYLVKRTGEKVFLECVQDMDHENMFWYRQDPGLGLRLIYFSYDVKMKEKGDIPEGYSVSREKKERFSLILESASTNQTSMYLCASGRGTGYEKLFFGSGTQLSVL.